Below are 25 T cell receptor beta chains sequenced from a single sample in a study of blood T cell repertoires in COVID-19. Produced via immunoSEQ multiplex PCR; TCRdb's table is partial and in-frame only. The data hold 190,000 or so clones, with approximately 82% observed a single time. Sequencing input: peripheral blood. The receptor source for this set is a man in his forties or fifties with active or convalescent COVID-19.

CDR3 amino acids: CASSPRDRGPPNEKLFF. For the CDR3, the DNA is TGTGCCAGCAGCCCCCGGGACAGGGGTCCCCCTAATGAAAAACTGTTTTTT. This chain connects TRBV9 to TRBJ1-4; 10 nucleotides agree with TRBD1. CDR1 is SGDLS, CDR2 YYNGEE, per germline. With 4 bases clipped from V and 3 bases from J, the junction kept 9 bases outside the gene matches. This CDR3 region has 17 residues.

This chain uses TRBV28 with TRBJ2-1; 14 bases fit TRBD2. CDR1 and CDR2 from the germline V gene are MDHEN and SYDVKM. This CDR3 comprises 15 residues. The J segment lost 3 bases and the V segment lost 8 bases, leaving 3 bases of the junction unmatched. The CDR3 here is CASGLAGGNYNEQFF. The CDR3 nucleotides are TGTGCCAGCGGACTAGCGGGAGGCAACTACAATGAGCAGTTCTTC.

The chain couples TRBV5-4 to TRBJ2-7, with 8 bases matching TRBD1. The CDR3 has 15 amino acids. The germline V gene encodes CDR1 SGHNT and CDR2 YYREEE (reference sequence). Trimming cost V 0 bases and J 2 bases; bases outside gene matches: 4. This CDR3 is CASSLGAGGPYEQYF. The CDR3, as DNA: TGTGCCAGCAGCTTGGGGGCAGGGGGCCCCTACGAGCAGTACTTC.

V usage is TRBV5-1 and J usage is TRBJ2-1; 10 bases fit TRBD2. With V trimmed by 1 base and J by 9 bases, 7 bases remained unmatched. This CDR3 is built from 15 residues. Germline values: CDR1 SGHRS, CDR2 YFSETQ. CDR3 coding DNA: TGCGCCAGCAGCTTGAGGCCTAGCGGGAGAATTGAGCAGTTCTTC. Protein product: CASSLRPSGRIEQFF.

The chain carries TRBV7-6 and TRBJ2-1; 13 positions match TRBD2. The CDR3 spans 18 residues. Germline CDR1 SGHVS, CDR2 FNYEAQ. V lost 0 bases and J lost 3; bases outside the gene matches: 5. The CDR3 region is CASSLALAGGSSYNEQFF. In DNA, the CDR3 is TGTGCCAGCAGCTTAGCACTAGCGGGGGGGAGCAGCTACAATGAGCAGTTCTTC.

This clone was detected a few times. This chain uses TRBV24-1 with TRBJ1-2; D possibly corresponds to TRBD1 (6 bases). The V end lost 3 bases, the J end lost 8 bases, and 12 bases lay between the germline ends. The CDR3 consists of 13 residues. In germline, CDR1 is KGHDR, CDR2 SFDVKD. The DNA of the CDR3 is TGTGCCACCAGTGATCGGGACACGGAGGGCTACACCTTC. Translation gives CATSDRDTEGYTF.

The chain links TRBV19 to TRBJ1-2, with a tentative D call TRBD1 (5 bases). The CDR3 consists of 16 residues. V was clipped by 4 bases and J by 2 bases, with 17 bases between them. CDR1 and CDR2 (germline): LNHDA, SQIVND (reference sequence). The CDR3 is CASSTLHGGGNYGYTF. CDR3 in DNA: TGTGCCAGTAGTACCCTTCACGGGGGAGGGAACTATGGCTACACCTTC. Using reference TRBV19 and TRBJ1-2 for the parts outside the CDR3, the full variable domain is DGGITQSPKYLFRKEGQNVTLSCEQNLNHDAMYWYRQDPGQGLRLIYYSQIVNDFQKGDIAEGYSVSREKKESFPLTVTSAQKNPTAFYLCASSTLHGGGNYGYTFGSGTRLTVV.

The J gene is TRBJ1-1, the V gene TRBV2, with 8 nucleotides matching TRBD1. V gave up 7 bases and J gave up 1 base; unmatched junction bases: 8. CDR1 SNHLY and CDR2 FYNNEI come from the germline V gene. This CDR3 spans 15 amino acids. As DNA, the CDR3 is TGTGCCAGCATGCGCGACAGGGGCGAGAACACTGAAGCTTTCTTT. This translates into CASMRDRGENTEAFF.

The V gene is TRBV27, the J gene TRBJ2-2; 8 nucleotides match TRBD1. There are 16 residues in the CDR3. Germline values: CDR1 MNHEY, CDR2 SMNVEV (reference sequence). The J segment lost 3 bases and the V segment lost 5 bases, leaving 8 bases of the junction unmatched. This CDR3 is CASSGDRGRDTGELFF. In nucleotides, the CDR3 is TGTGCCAGCAGTGGCGACAGGGGTCGAGACACCGGGGAGCTGTTTTTT.

Written as DNA, the CDR3 is TGTGCCTGGAGTGTACAGGGCCGGTCTGAAAAACTGTTTTTT. Its translation: CAWSVQGRSEKLFF. The J gene is TRBJ1-4, the V gene TRBV30; D might be TRBD1 (6 bases). Germline loops: CDR1 GTSNPN, CDR2 SVGIG (reference sequence). Trimming removed 0 bases from V and 7 bases from J, with 12 bases in between. The CDR3 length is 14 residues.

This clone was observed many times. This chain uses TRBV7-9 with TRBJ1-1; D is possibly TRBD1 (6 bases). The CDR3 runs 16 residues. Trimming took 5 bases from V and 2 from J, leaving 18 bases between them. Per germline, CDR1 SEHNR and CDR2 FQNEAQ (reference sequence). The CDR3: CASSDPYMGANTEAFF. The CDR3 bases are TGTGCCAGCAGCGACCCCTATATGGGGGCAAACACTGAAGCTTTCTTT.

The rearrangement links TRBV6-5 to TRBJ2-3, with 8 bases matching TRBD1. CDR1 is MNHEY and CDR2 is SVGAGI in the germline V gene. Losses at the gene ends were 10 bases for V and 2 bases for J; bases not matched to a gene: 5. The CDR3 spans 13 residues. This CDR3 reads CATRTGFTDTQYF. The CDR3, as DNA: TGTGCCACAAGGACAGGGTTCACAGATACGCAGTATTTT.

The V gene is TRBV25-1, the J gene TRBJ1-4, with D possibly TRBD1 on 6 matching bases. Trimming took 0 bases from V and 8 from J, leaving 13 bases between them. This CDR3 is built from 15 residues. CDR1 and CDR2 (germline): MGHDK, SYGVNS. The CDR3 DNA reads TGTGCCAGCAGTGAATATGAACAGGGTGGGGAAAAACTGTTTTTT. Its protein product is CASSEYEQGGEKLFF.

Relative to its sample, this clone is medium-sized. The chain couples TRBV6-2 or TRBV6-3 to TRBJ1-5; tentatively, D is TRBD1 (6 bases). The CDR3 extends over 15 amino acids. Looked up from germline, CDR1 is MNHEY and CDR2 is SVGEGT. The V and J ends lost 6 bases and 0 bases respectively, with 12 bases between them. The CDR3 nucleotides are TGTGCCAGCAGCGAGACAGGATTTAGCAATCAGCCCCAGCATTTT. It translates to CASSETGFSNQPQHF.

The rearrangement links TRBV4-1 to TRBJ1-1; D gene unclear. The V and J ends lost 1 base and 4 bases respectively, with 16 bases between them. Germline CDR1 reads MGHRA; CDR2 reads YSYEKL. This CDR3 has 16 residues. CDR3 sequence reads: CASSQGVAEQTTEAFF. DNA of the CDR3: TGCGCCAGCAGCCAAGGTGTGGCAGAACAAACCACTGAAGCTTTCTTT.

This chain links TRBV12-5 with TRBJ1-1; 8 positions match TRBD1. CDR1 and CDR2 from the germline V gene are LGHNT and FRNRAP. With 1 base clipped from V and 4 bases from J, the junction kept 5 bases outside the gene matches. The CDR3 is 15 amino acids. Here the CDR3 reads CASGLELTGGTEAFF. The CDR3 coding sequence is TGTGCTAGTGGTTTGGAACTCACAGGGGGCACTGAAGCTTTCTTT.

This clone was seen a few times. The rearrangement uses TRBV27 and TRBJ1-5; 11 bases align to TRBD1. With 7 bases clipped from V and 1 base from J, the junction kept 3 bases outside the gene matches. The CDR3 consists of 15 residues. Germline CDR1 and CDR2: MNHEY and SMNVEV (reference sequence). The CDR3 loop is CASKRDRGSNQPQHF. For the CDR3, the DNA is TGTGCCAGCAAACGGGACAGGGGGAGCAATCAGCCCCAGCATTTT.

The rearrangement joins TRBV27 to TRBJ2-3, with 9 nucleotides matching TRBD2. Germline-derived CDR1 and CDR2 are MNHEY and SMNVEV (reference sequence). The trim removed 2 bases at V and 3 bases at J, leaving 9 bases unmatched. The CDR3 is made up of 17 amino acids. Here the CDR3 DNA reads TGTGCCAGCAGTTTAGAAATGGCGGGGGGGCCGACAGATACGCAGTATTTT. Translation gives CASSLEMAGGPTDTQYF.

V and J are TRBV27 and TRBJ1-1; TRBD1 aligns across 8 bases. V shed 6 bases, J shed 7 bases, and the junction held 10 bases outside the gene matches. This CDR3 spans 14 amino acids. Germline values: CDR1 MNHEY, CDR2 SMNVEV (reference sequence). CDR3 amino acids: CASRTPTGDFEAFF. CDR3 DNA: TGTGCCAGCAGGACTCCGACAGGGGACTTTGAAGCTTTCTTT.

In this sample, this clone turned up a few times. The chain uses TRBV5-4 and TRBJ1-1; D perhaps matches TRBD1 (6 bases). Germline V gene lookup returns CDR1 SGHNT and CDR2 YYREEE (reference sequence). V dropped 4 bases and J dropped 9 bases, with 16 bases sitting between them. The CDR3 contains 13 residues. CDR3 coding DNA: TGTGCCAGCAGCCCTTTATTAGGGGGTAAAGCTTTCTTT. Encoded protein: CASSPLLGGKAFF.

This chain joins TRBV10-3 and TRBJ1-4; D possibly corresponds to TRBD1 (6 bases). The V end lost 0 bases, the J end lost 5 bases, and 13 bases lay between the germline ends. Germline CDR1 and CDR2: ENHRY and SYGVKD. This CDR3 spans 16 amino acids. The CDR3 loop reads CAISESGGGENEKLFF. In DNA, the CDR3 is TGTGCCATCAGTGAGTCTGGCGGGGGCGAAAATGAAAAACTGTTTTTT.

This clone showed up just once. Other nucleotide sequences in the sample specify the same CDR3. This chain uses TRBV9 with TRBJ2-7; tentative D call: TRBD2 (6 bases). CDR1 is SGDLS, CDR2 YYNGEE, per germline. This CDR3 has 15 residues. V lost 0 bases and J 1 base, leaving 11 bases between the germline ends. The DNA for the CDR3 is TGTGCCAGCAGCGTAGGAGCGGGTGTATCCTACGAGCAGTACTTC. Encoded protein: CASSVGAGVSYEQYF.

This clone was counted a single time. The chain employs TRBV5-1 and TRBJ2-1; weak D call: TRBD1 (5 bases). The CDR3 runs to 14 residues. The V gene's germline CDR1 is SGHRS and CDR2 YFSETQ. Trimming cost V 0 bases and J 8 bases, with 12 bases left between them. CDR3 nucleotide sequence: TGCGCCAGCAGCTTGGACCCTGGGGCATATGAGCAGTTCTTC. This codes for CASSLDPGAYEQFF.

The J gene is TRBJ2-1, the V gene TRBV7-2, with 9 nucleotides matching TRBD2. This CDR3 is built from 17 residues. Germline V gene sequence: CDR1 SGHTA, CDR2 FQGNSA. The junction had 7 bases not matched to a gene; V was cut back by 1 base and J by 3 bases. The CDR3 DNA follows: TGTGCCAGCAGCTTAGGAACCGGACTAGCGAGCTACAATGAGCAGTTCTTC. This gives the protein CASSLGTGLASYNEQFF.

CDR3 in amino acids: CASSLKPSGSYNEQFF. As DNA, the CDR3 is TGTGCCAGCAGCTTAAAACCTAGCGGGAGTTACAATGAGCAGTTCTTC. The genes are TRBV5-8 and TRBJ2-1, with 10 bases lining up with TRBD2. The CDR3 length is 16 residues. V was pared by 2 bases and J by 4 bases, with 6 bases of the junction left unmatched. Germline V gene lookup returns CDR1 SGHTS and CDR2 YDEGEE.